These 12 T cell receptor beta chains originate from one sample sequenced in a study of blood T cell repertoires in COVID-19. Sequencing used immunoSEQ multiplex PCR; TCRdb keeps in-frame clones, though not all of them. In the table there are 120,000 or so clones, roughly 88% of which are singletons. Sequenced sample: peripheral blood. These TCRs come from a man aged 50 to 59 with acute or convalescent COVID-19.

The chain combines TRBV5-1 with TRBJ2-5; tentative D call: TRBD1 (6 bases). Germline V gene sequence: CDR1 SGHRS, CDR2 YFSETQ. The CDR3 length is 16 residues. Trimming shortened V by 4 bases and J by 1 base, and 17 bases separated the two germline ends. CDR3 protein: CASSPTGTSFQETQYF. The CDR3 nucleotides read TGCGCCAGCAGCCCAACAGGGACCTCCTTCCAAGAGACCCAGTACTTC. The entire variable domain, with the rest obtained from reference TRBV5-1 and TRBJ2-5, is as follows: KAGVTQTPRYLIKTRGQQVTLSCSPISGHRSVSWYQQTPGQGLQFLFEYFSETQRNKGNFPGRFSGRQFSNSRSEMNVSTLELGDSALYLCASSPTGTSFQETQYFGPGTRLLVL.

V is TRBV30 and J is TRBJ2-7; 11 bases align to TRBD1. Per the germline V gene, CDR1 is GTSNPN and CDR2 is SVGIG (reference sequence). The CDR3 loop spans 17 amino acids. The V gene end was trimmed by 1 base and the J gene end by 3 bases; junction bases not matched to a gene: 11. CDR3 loop: CAWSGDRGSRGYYEQYF. Here the CDR3 DNA reads TGTGCCTGGAGTGGGGACAGGGGGTCACGGGGTTACTACGAGCAGTACTTC.

The V call is TRBV6-5, the J call TRBJ1-6; maybe TRBD1 (5 bases). V was clipped by 0 bases and J by 7 bases, with 10 bases between them. Germline loops: CDR1 MNHEY, CDR2 SVGAGI. The CDR3 loop spans 15 amino acids. As DNA, the CDR3 is TGTGCCAGCAGTTACTCGGAGGGGTACAATTCACCCCTCCACTTT. Translated: CASSYSEGYNSPLHF.

This chain uses TRBV4-1 with TRBJ1-2; 8 bases agree with TRBD1. Trimming cost V 3 bases and J 4 bases; bases outside gene matches: 1. This CDR3 has 13 amino acids. The germline V gene encodes CDR1 MGHRA and CDR2 YSYEKL. The CDR3 is CASSHTGGYGYTF. CDR3 DNA sequence: TGCGCCAGCAGCCACACAGGGGGCTATGGCTACACCTTC.

The genes are TRBV27 and TRBJ1-1; D might be TRBD1 (6 bases). The V and J ends lost 3 bases and 5 bases respectively, with 13 bases between them. The CDR3 sequence is 14 residues long. Germline CDR1 reads MNHEY; CDR2 reads SMNVEV (reference sequence). The CDR3 region has the DNA TGTGCCAGCAGTTTTACGGGGGGCTGGACTGAAGCTTTCTTT. Translated, it gives CASSFTGGWTEAFF.

The chain combines TRBV4-1 with TRBJ1-6; TRBD1 might be the D (6 bases). Germline V gene sequence: CDR1 MGHRA, CDR2 YSYEKL. V was cut by 0 bases and J by 6 bases, with 15 bases left in between. The CDR3 extends over 17 amino acids. The CDR3, as DNA: TGCGCCAGCAGCCAAGATTGGGGGGGCCTGGGTAATTCACCCCTCCACTTT. It codes for CASSQDWGGLGNSPLHF.

V gene TRBV7-9 combines with J gene TRBJ2-7; 9 nucleotides match TRBD2. With V trimmed by 5 bases and J by 5 bases, 7 bases remained unmatched. The germline gives CDR1 SEHNR, CDR2 FQNEAQ (reference sequence). The CDR3 is 14 residues long. CDR3 sequence reads: CASSPQTSGHEQYF. The CDR3 DNA reads TGTGCCAGCAGCCCCCAGACTAGCGGACACGAGCAGTACTTC.

The rearrangement uses TRBV27 and TRBJ1-1; no reliable D call. In germline, CDR1 is MNHEY, CDR2 SMNVEV (reference sequence). V lost 6 bases and J lost 8, with 10 bases in between. The CDR3 totals 11 residues. The CDR3 loop reads CASRRNSEAFF. DNA of the CDR3: TGTGCCAGCAGGAGGAACTCGGAAGCTTTCTTT.

The chain links TRBV5-1 to TRBJ2-1, with 7 bases fitting TRBD2. CDR3 length: 14 residues. The ends lost 0 bases at V and 8 bases at J; junction bases unmatched: 5. Germline lookup yields CDR1 SGHRS and CDR2 YFSETQ. Here the CDR3 reads CASSLVWGGDEQFF. The CDR3 DNA follows: TGCGCCAGCAGCTTGGTATGGGGAGGGGATGAGCAGTTCTTC. The full variable domain, in which reference TRBV5-1 and TRBJ2-1 provide the parts outside the CDR3, is KAGVTQTPRYLIKTRGQQVTLSCSPISGHRSVSWYQQTPGQGLQFLFEYFSETQRNKGNFPGRFSGRQFSNSRSEMNVSTLELGDSALYLCASSLVWGGDEQFFGPGTRLTVL.

The chain couples TRBV3-1 (or the pseudogene TRBV3-2) to TRBJ2-7, with 8 bases fitting TRBD2. In germline, CDR1 is LGHDT, CDR2 YNNKEL (reference sequence). The V and J ends lost 7 bases and 6 bases, in that order; junction bases with no gene match: 14. CDR3 length equals 15 residues. CDR3 in amino acids: CASTSSLGLALEQYF. The CDR3 DNA is TGTGCCAGCACTTCAAGTTTAGGACTAGCTCTCGAGCAGTACTTC.

The gene calls are TRBV5-5 and TRBJ1-1; 8 bases match TRBD1. The CDR3 totals 13 residues. V dropped 5 bases and J dropped 6; count of bases not matched to a gene: 6. CDR1 is SGHKS, CDR2 YYEKEE, per germline (reference sequence). The CDR3, as DNA: TGTGCCAGCAGGGGACAGGCTCTGTCTGAAGCTTTCTTT. Encoded protein: CASRGQALSEAFF.

The chain carries TRBV29-1 and TRBJ2-7; 9 nucleotides match TRBD1. The CDR3 spans 14 residues. Germline CDR1 SQVTM, CDR2 ANQGSEA. Trimming removed 6 bases from V and 0 bases from J; junction bases left unmatched: 6. CDR3 sequence reads: CSVRGTGSSYEQYF. The DNA for the CDR3 is TGCAGCGTGAGGGGGACAGGGAGCTCCTACGAGCAGTACTTC.